This entry concerns a single T cell receptor beta chain. This specimen comes from a study of shared clonotypes between healthy human individuals. Study at large: Each donor's CD4 naive and CD4 memory cells filled three plates apiece, CD8 naive two, and CD8 memory one.

Investigators divided CD4+ cells into CD45RA+ naive and CD45RA-negative memory subsets. The repertoire was sequenced with immunoSEQ multiplex PCR; TCRdb's copy has only in-frame clones and lacks some. The sample lists about 2.4 million clones; 90% to 95% were seen once. The receptor's source is a man younger than 30 in good health. Some clones in this sample may be carry-over from other donors' samples. Sample: naive CD4+ T cells from PBMCs. The subset was: CD45RA+ positively selected.

The CDR3 protein is CASGLVVGSYNEQFF. The CDR3 nucleotides read TGTGCTAGTGGTTTGGTAGTGGGTTCCTACAATGAGCAGTTCTTC. The chain carries TRBV12-5 and TRBJ2-1; D gene unclear. This CDR3 has 15 amino acids. Germline assignment: CDR1 LGHNT and CDR2 FRNRAP. Trimming took 0 bases from V and 1 from J, leaving 7 bases between them. The whole variable domain, remainder taken from reference TRBV12-5 and TRBJ2-1, is DARVTQTPRHKVTEMGQEVTMRCQPILGHNTVFWYRQTMMQGLELLAYFRNRAPLDDSGMPKDRFSAEMPDATLATLKIQPSEPRDSAVYFCASGLVVGSYNEQFFGPGTRLTVL.